The 15 T cell receptor beta chains listed next were all sequenced from one sample in a study of glioma-infiltrating T cells (dated by TCRdb to the mid-2010s). Data came from an Illumina MiSeq. TCR alpha and beta CDR3 regions were amplified with the iRepertoire nested amplicon-rescue multiplex PCR (arm-PCR) platform from RNA. Using fastp trimming at Q25 and MiXCR clonotype assembly, TCRdb reanalyzed the public sequencing data and kept in-frame beta chains. Each CDR3 protein gets just one entry, which takes the most common genes and DNA from the rows behind it. For this sample the table gives around 150,000 distinct CDR3 sequences, of which about two fifths were detected only once. The top ten hold over 15% of the sample. Material: glioma tissue, nonneoplastic brain tissue, or PBMCs (not recorded which). The receptors shown here come from a human donor with low-grade glioma or glioblastoma, undergoing nonglioma brain surgery, or in good health (not recorded which).

The rearrangement joins TRBV5-1 to TRBJ2-1, with D possibly TRBD2 on 6 matching bases. V was pared by 0 bases and J by 1 base, with 11 bases between. This CDR3 comprises 16 residues. Germline lookup yields CDR1 SGHRS and CDR2 YFSETQ. CDR3 sequence reads: CASSLGLARSYNEQFF. In DNA form, the CDR3 reads TGCGCCAGCAGCTTGGGTCTAGCGAGGTCCTACAATGAGCAGTTCTTC.

The V and J genes are TRBV6-6 and TRBJ1-1; D might be TRBD1 (6 bases). Germline V gene data show CDR1 as MNHNY and CDR2 as SVGAGI (reference sequence). Trimming stripped 7 bases from V and 4 bases from J, with 13 bases between. This CDR3 has 13 residues. CDR3 nucleotide sequence: TGTGCCAGCAACCGCGGACAGTCCACTGAAGCTTTCTTT. This encodes CASNRGQSTEAFF.

The chain has TRBV7-9 and TRBJ2-1, with D tentatively TRBD1 or TRBD2 (5 bases each). The CDR3 has 14 residues. V was pared by 2 bases and J by 8 bases, with 13 bases between. Per germline, CDR1 SEHNR and CDR2 FQNEAQ (reference sequence). The CDR3 is CASSLNPGDDEQFF. The CDR3, as DNA: TGTGCCAGCAGCTTAAACCCTGGGGACGATGAGCAGTTCTTC.

The rearrangement joins TRBV7-2 to TRBJ1-5; D remains unclear. Per germline, CDR1 SGHTA and CDR2 FQGNSA. V lost 2 bases and J 3 bases, leaving 11 bases between the germline ends. This CDR3 is 15 amino acids long. CDR3 sequence: CASSLSASPNQPQHF. As DNA, the CDR3 is TGTGCCAGCAGCTTATCCGCCAGTCCCAATCAGCCCCAGCATTTT.

This clonotype was found many times. The rearrangement joins TRBV7-2 to TRBJ1-6; possible D gene TRBD1, 6 bases. Germline CDR1 reads SGHTA; CDR2 reads FQGNSA. This CDR3 contains 15 residues. V gave up 4 bases and J gave up 9 bases, with 16 bases separating them. CDR3 nucleotides: TGTGCCAGCAGCTCCCCAGGGGAGGTCAGTTCACCCCTCCACTTT. Encoded protein: CASSSPGEVSSPLHF.

The count of this clonotype is one. The rearrangement uses TRBV16 and TRBJ2-5, with 13 bases lining up with TRBD2. Germline V gives CDR1 KGHSY, CDR2 FQNENV. Trimming took 5 bases from V and 5 from J; bases not matched to a gene: 5. This CDR3 has 15 amino acids. Here the CDR3 reads CASSWTSGSGETQYF. CDR3 nucleotides: TGTGCCAGCAGCTGGACTAGCGGGAGTGGGGAGACCCAGTACTTC.

The CDR3 DNA sequence: TGCAGTGCTGTACAGGGGAGCGGCTATGGCTACACCTTC. It codes for CSAVQGSGYGYTF. The rearrangement links TRBV20-1 to TRBJ1-2, with TRBD1 identical over 7 bases. The CDR3 sequence is 13 residues long. Trimming at V came to 5 bases and at J to 4 bases, leaving 7 bases not matched to a gene. Germline CDR1 reads DFQATT; CDR2 reads SNEGSKA (reference sequence).

The chain carries TRBV6-1 and TRBJ2-1, with D uncertain. The CDR3 length is 12 residues. Germline loops: CDR1 MNHNS, CDR2 SASEGT. V lost 5 bases and J 6 bases, leaving 8 bases between the germline ends. CDR3 nucleotides: TGTGCCAGCAGTTTCGTTATCAATGAGCAGTTCTTC. Its protein product is CASSFVINEQFF.

In the case of this clonotype: Because the CDR3 is missing its conserved closing phenylalanine or tryptophan, this is likely a read error. V and J are TRBV15 and TRBJ1-5; D is perhaps TRBD1 (5 bases). Germline values: CDR1 LNHNV, CDR2 YYDKDF (reference sequence). The CDR3 consists of 14 residues. With 5 bases removed from V and 2 bases from J, the gap between germline ends came to 10 bases. In nucleotides, the CDR3 is TGTGCCACCAGCCTTGGACAAGGCAATCAGCCCCAGCATCTT. Translation: CATSLGQGNQPQHL.

The V call is TRBV6-6, the J call TRBJ1-3; TRBD1 might be the D (5 bases). The CDR3 spans 13 residues. Germline loops: CDR1 MNHNY, CDR2 SVGAGI (reference sequence). Deletions cut 2 bases from V and 8 bases from J, with 10 bases between. CDR3 residues: CASSYRPGDTIYF. CDR3 in DNA: TGTGCCAGCAGTTACCGCCCGGGGGACACCATATATTTT.

This chain joins TRBV6-2 or TRBV6-3 and TRBJ2-1; 9 bases are shared with TRBD1. In germline, CDR1 is MNHEY, CDR2 SVGEGT. The CDR3 length is 18 residues. Trimming at V came to 0 bases and at J to 6 bases, leaving 12 bases not matched to a gene. The CDR3 loop reads CASSYSLPGQGLSNEQFF. The CDR3 bases are TGTGCCAGCAGTTACTCGTTACCGGGACAGGGTCTATCCAATGAGCAGTTCTTC.

The chain employs TRBV25-1 and TRBJ2-7, with D unresolved. Deletions cut 0 bases from V and 2 bases from J, with 17 bases between. CDR1 and CDR2 (germline): MGHDK, SYGVNS. The CDR3 is made up of 17 amino acids. The CDR3, as DNA: TGTGCCAGCAGTGAATATTTCACGTATGAGGAAACCTACGAGCAGTACTTC. Translation: CASSEYFTYEETYEQYF.

The sample holds a few counts of this clonotype. V is TRBV7-9 and J is TRBJ2-5; TRBD1 is a possible D gene (6 bases). There are 15 residues in the CDR3. Germline V gives CDR1 SEHNR, CDR2 FQNEAQ (reference sequence). V shed 4 bases and J shed 5 bases, with 17 bases lying between them. The CDR3 DNA reads as TGTGCCAGCAGCTCACCCTACAGGGTTGGGGAGACCCAGTACTTC. Protein product: CASSSPYRVGETQYF.

This clonotype was counted between two and nine times. The rearrangement joins TRBV14 to TRBJ1-1; D call uncertain. V lost 4 bases and J 3 bases, leaving 12 bases between the germline ends. The CDR3 totals 14 residues. The V gene's germline CDR1 is SGHDN and CDR2 FVKESK. The CDR3 loop reads CASSRHETYTEAFF. The CDR3 DNA reads TGTGCCAGCAGCCGACACGAGACATACACTGAAGCTTTCTTT. Together with reference TRBV14 and TRBJ1-1, the CDR3 gives the full variable domain: EAGVTQFPSHSVIEKGQTVTLRCDPISGHDNLYWYRRVMGKEIKFLLHFVKESKQDESGMPNNRFLAERTGGTYSTLKVQPAELEDSGVYFCASSRHETYTEAFFGQGTRLTVV.

The chain is built from TRBV2 and TRBJ2-1; D uncertain. The CDR3 has 13 amino acids. CDR1 and CDR2 (germline): SNHLY, FYNNEI. V shed 6 bases and J shed 3 bases, with 9 bases lying between them. CDR3 nucleotide sequence: TGTGCCAGCAGGGTCGGGCTCTACAATGAGCAGTTCTTC. Protein: CASRVGLYNEQFF. The full variable domain, with the rest looked up from reference TRBV2 and TRBJ2-1, is EPEVTQTPSHQVTQMGQEVILRCVPISNHLYFYWYRQILGQKVEFLVSFYNNEISEKSEIFDDQFSVERPDGSNFTLKIRSTKLEDSAMYFCASRVGLYNEQFFGPGTRLTVL.